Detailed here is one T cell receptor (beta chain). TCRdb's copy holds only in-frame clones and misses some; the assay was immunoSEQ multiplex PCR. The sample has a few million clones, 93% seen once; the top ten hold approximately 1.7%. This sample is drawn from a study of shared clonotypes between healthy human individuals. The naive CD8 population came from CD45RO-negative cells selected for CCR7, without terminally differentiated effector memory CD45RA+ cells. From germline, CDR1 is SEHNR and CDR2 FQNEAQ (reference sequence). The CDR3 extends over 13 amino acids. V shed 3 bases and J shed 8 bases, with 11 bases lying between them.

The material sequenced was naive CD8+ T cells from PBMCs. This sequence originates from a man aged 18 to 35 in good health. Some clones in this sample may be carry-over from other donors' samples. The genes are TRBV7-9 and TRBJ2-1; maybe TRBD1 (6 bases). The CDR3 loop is CASSFGDTYEQFF. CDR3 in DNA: TGTGCCAGCAGCTTCGGGGACACTTATGAGCAGTTCTTC.